Given below is one T cell receptor beta chain in context. Its antigen remains unknown. One entry per CDR3 protein results from TCRdb running MiXCR on the 5' RACE reads. Among some 1,700,000 distinct CDR3 sequences listed, roughly a third were seen once. The data belong to a study of identical twins. Study-wide points: Abundant beta clonotypes from cord blood bore fewer insertions; memory repertoires lacked this pattern.

All of the donors were Caucasians in good health. The CDR3 totals 14 residues. In germline, CDR1 is SNHLY, CDR2 FYNNEI. V shed 3 bases and J shed 10 bases, with 13 bases lying between them. This sequence originates from a newborn girl in good health. Source material: cord blood. This chain uses TRBV2 with TRBJ1-6; D is ambiguous. In DNA, the CDR3 is TGTGCCAGCAGTGACGACGGGAATTCATCACCCCTCCACTTT. The encoded protein is CASSDDGNSSPLHF.